These 5 T cell receptor beta chains came from one sample sequenced in a study of identical twins. TCRdb re-called the 5' RACE reads with MiXCR, one entry per CDR3 protein. The data hold approximately 490,000 distinct CDR3 sequences, with approximately 20% observed a single time. These same data were also listed under a study on yellow fever vaccine responses in identical twins.

The sequencing input was CD4+ T cells sorted from blood. The receptors derive from a woman aged 18-29 years in good health.

V is TRBV4-1 and J is TRBJ2-3; D unresolved. With 1 base removed from V and 0 bases from J, the gap between germline ends came to 11 bases. Germline loops: CDR1 MGHRA, CDR2 YSYEKL. This CDR3 comprises 16 residues. This chain's CDR3 is CASSQGVASSTDTQYF. CDR3 bases: TGCGCCAGCAGCCAAGGGGTAGCCTCTAGCACAGATACGCAGTATTTT.

The V call is TRBV10-3, the J call TRBJ2-3; D might be TRBD1 or TRBD2, each matching 5 bases. Germline V gene sequence: CDR1 ENHRY, CDR2 SYGVKD. The germline V and J ends were trimmed by 6 bases and 0 bases, with 13 bases remaining between them. The CDR3 spans 15 residues. CDR3 loop: CAIRGDGGSTDTQYF. CDR3 DNA: TGTGCCATCAGGGGGGACGGAGGAAGCACAGATACGCAGTATTTT.

The rearrangement links TRBV2 to TRBJ2-3; D is ambiguous. Between the trimmed V and J ends, which lost 4 bases and 2 bases, there was a span of 10 bases. Germline V gene lookup returns CDR1 SNHLY and CDR2 FYNNEI. The length of the CDR3 is 14 residues. CDR3 protein: CASSGRRSTDTQYF. The CDR3 DNA is TGTGCCAGCAGTGGTCGAAGGTCCACAGATACGCAGTATTTT.

This clonotype was seen a few times. The chain joins TRBV19 to TRBJ2-3; D unclear. Germline CDR1 and CDR2: LNHDA and SQIVND (reference sequence). The CDR3 contains 14 residues. With 7 bases removed from V and 2 bases from J, the gap between germline ends came to 13 bases. The CDR3 protein is CASKSPLYTDTQYF. The CDR3 DNA reads TGTGCCAGTAAGTCTCCGCTCTACACAGATACGCAGTATTTT.

The chain recombines TRBV7-3 with TRBJ2-1; TRBD2 matches 15 bases. V trimming: 2 bases; J trimming: 0 bases; junction bases outside the gene matches: 14. Germline V gene data show CDR1 as SGHTA and CDR2 as FQGTGA. The CDR3 is 22 amino acids. The CDR3 here is CASSLYGRGGLAGGDSYNEQFF. The CDR3 DNA reads as TGTGCCAGCAGCTTATACGGGCGTGGGGGACTAGCGGGAGGAGACTCCTACAATGAGCAGTTCTTC.